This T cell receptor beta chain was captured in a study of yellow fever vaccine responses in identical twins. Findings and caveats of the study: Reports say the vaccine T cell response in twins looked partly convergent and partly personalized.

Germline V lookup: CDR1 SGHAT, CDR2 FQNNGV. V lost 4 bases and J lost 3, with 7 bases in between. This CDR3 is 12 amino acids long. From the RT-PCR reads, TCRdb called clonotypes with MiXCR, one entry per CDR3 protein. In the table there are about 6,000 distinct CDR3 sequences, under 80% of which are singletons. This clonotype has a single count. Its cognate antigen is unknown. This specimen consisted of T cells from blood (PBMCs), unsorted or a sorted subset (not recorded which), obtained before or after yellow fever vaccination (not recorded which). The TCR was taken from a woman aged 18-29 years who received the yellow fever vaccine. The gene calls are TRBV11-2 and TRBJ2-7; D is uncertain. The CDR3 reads CASSYQIYEQYF. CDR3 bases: TGTGCCAGCAGCTATCAAATCTACGAGCAGTACTTC.